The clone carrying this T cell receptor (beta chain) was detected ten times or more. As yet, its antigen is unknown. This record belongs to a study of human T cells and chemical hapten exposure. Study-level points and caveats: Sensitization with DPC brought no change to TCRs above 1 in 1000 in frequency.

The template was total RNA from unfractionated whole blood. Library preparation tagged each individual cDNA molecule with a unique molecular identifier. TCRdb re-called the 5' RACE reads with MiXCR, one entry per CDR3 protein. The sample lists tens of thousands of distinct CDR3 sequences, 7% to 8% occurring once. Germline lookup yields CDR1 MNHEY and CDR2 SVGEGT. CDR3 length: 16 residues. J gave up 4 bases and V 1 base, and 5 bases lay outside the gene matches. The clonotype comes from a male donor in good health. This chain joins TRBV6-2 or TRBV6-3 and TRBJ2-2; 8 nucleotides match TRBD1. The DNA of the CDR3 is TGTGCCAGCAGTTACTTCGGACAGGGTCTCACCGGGGAGCTGTTTTTT. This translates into CASSYFGQGLTGELFF.